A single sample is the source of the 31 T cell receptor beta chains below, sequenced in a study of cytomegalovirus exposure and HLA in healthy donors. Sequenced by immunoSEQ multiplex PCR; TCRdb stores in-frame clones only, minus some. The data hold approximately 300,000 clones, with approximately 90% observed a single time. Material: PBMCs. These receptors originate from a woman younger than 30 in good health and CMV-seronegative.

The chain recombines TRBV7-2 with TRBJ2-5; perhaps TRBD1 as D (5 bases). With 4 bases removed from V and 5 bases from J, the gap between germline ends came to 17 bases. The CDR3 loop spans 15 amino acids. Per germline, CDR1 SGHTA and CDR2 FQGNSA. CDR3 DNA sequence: TGTGCCAGCAGCTCCAGCTTCAGGGTAGAGGAGACCCAGTACTTC. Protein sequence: CASSSSFRVEETQYF.

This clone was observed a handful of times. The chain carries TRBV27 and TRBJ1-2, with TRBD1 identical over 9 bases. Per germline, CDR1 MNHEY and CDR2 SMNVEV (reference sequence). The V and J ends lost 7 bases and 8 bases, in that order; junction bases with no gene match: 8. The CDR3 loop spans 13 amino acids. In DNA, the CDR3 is TGTGCCAGCACCACCGGGACAGGGAAAGGCTACACCTTC. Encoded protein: CASTTGTGKGYTF.

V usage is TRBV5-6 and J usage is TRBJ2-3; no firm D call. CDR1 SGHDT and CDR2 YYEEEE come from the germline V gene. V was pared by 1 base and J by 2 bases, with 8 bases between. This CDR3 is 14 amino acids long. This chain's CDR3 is CASSLPRATDTQYF. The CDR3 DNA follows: TGTGCCAGCAGCTTGCCTCGCGCCACAGATACGCAGTATTTT. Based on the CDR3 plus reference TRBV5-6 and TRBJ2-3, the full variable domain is DAGVTQSPTHLIKTRGQQVTLRCSPKSGHDTVSWYQQALGQGPQFIFQYYEEEERQRGNFPDRFSGHQFPNYSSELNVNALLLGDSALYLCASSLPRATDTQYFGPGTRLTVL.

CDR3 nucleotides: TGTGCCAGCAGCAGACTAGCATTTGAGCAGTTCTTC. It is translated as CASSRLAFEQFF. V gene TRBV2 combines with J gene TRBJ2-1; TRBD2 aligns across 7 bases. The CDR3 length is 12 residues. V was pared by 6 bases and J by 9 bases, with 5 bases of the junction left unmatched. CDR1 and CDR2 from the germline V gene are SNHLY and FYNNEI.

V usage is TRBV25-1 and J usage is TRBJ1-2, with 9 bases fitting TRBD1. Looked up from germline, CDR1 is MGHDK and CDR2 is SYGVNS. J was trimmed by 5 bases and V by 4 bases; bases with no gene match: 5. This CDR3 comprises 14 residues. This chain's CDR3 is CASSGEDRGYGYTF. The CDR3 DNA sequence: TGTGCCAGCAGTGGTGAGGACAGGGGATATGGCTACACCTTC.

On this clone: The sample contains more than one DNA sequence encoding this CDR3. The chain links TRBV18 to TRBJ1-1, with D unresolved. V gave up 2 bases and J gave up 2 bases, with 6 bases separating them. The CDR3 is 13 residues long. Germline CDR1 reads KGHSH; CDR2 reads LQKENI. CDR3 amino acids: CASSPSVNTEAFF. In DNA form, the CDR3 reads TGTGCCAGCTCACCATCAGTAAACACTGAAGCTTTCTTT.

CDR3 sequence (DNA): TGTGCCAGCAGCAAGGGACAGGGTATTACTGAAGCTTTCTTT. Amino acids: CASSKGQGITEAFF. V is TRBV11-3 and J is TRBJ1-1; 9 positions agree with TRBD1. CDR3 size: 14 residues. Looked up from germline, CDR1 is SGHNT and CDR2 is YENEEA. V was clipped by 5 bases and J by 5 bases; unmatched bases: 6. Based on the CDR3 plus reference TRBV11-3 and TRBJ1-1, the full variable domain is EAGVVQSPRYKIIEKKQPVAFWCNPISGHNTLYWYLQNLGQGPELLIRYENEEAVDDSQLPKDRFSAERLKGVDSTLKIQPAELGDSAVYLCASSKGQGITEAFFGQGTRLTVV.

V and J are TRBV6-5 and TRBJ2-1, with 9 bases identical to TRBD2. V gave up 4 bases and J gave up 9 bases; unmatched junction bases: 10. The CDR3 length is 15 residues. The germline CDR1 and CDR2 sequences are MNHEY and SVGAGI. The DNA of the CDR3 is TGTGCCAGCAGTTCCGCGGGAGGGCCTGTCCTTGAGCAGTTCTTC. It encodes CASSSAGGPVLEQFF.

Here the CDR3 reads CASTAPGTGVDEQYF. The CDR3 nucleotides read TGTGCCAGCACCGCACCCGGGACAGGGGTCGACGAGCAGTACTTC. V is TRBV6-6 and J is TRBJ2-7, with 10 bases matching TRBD1. Germline CDR1 is MNHNY and CDR2 is SVGAGI (reference sequence). The CDR3 has 15 amino acids. Unmatched junction bases numbered 11, after V lost 7 bases and J lost 5 bases.

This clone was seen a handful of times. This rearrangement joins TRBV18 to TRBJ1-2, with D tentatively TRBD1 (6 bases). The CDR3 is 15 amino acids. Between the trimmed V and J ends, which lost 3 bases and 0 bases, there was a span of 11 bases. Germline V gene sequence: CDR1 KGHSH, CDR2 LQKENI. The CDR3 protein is CASSPTRDTNYGYTF. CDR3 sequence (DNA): TGTGCCAGCTCACCGACCCGGGACACTAACTATGGCTACACCTTC.

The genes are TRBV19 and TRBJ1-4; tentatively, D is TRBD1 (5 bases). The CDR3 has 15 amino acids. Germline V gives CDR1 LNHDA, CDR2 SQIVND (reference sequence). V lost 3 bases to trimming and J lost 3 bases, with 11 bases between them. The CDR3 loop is CASSISRDSNEKLFF. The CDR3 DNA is TGTGCCAGTAGTATTTCTCGGGACTCTAATGAAAAACTGTTTTTT.

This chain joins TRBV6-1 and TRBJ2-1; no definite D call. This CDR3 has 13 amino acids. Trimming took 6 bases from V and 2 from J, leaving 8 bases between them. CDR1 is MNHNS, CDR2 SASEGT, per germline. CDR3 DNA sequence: TGTGCCAGCAGGACAACTGCCTACAATGAGCAGTTCTTC. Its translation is CASRTTAYNEQFF.

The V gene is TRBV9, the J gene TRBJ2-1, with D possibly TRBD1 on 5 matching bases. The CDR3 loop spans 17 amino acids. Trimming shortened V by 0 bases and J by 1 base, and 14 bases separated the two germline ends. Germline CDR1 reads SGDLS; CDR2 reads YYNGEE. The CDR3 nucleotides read TGTGCCAGCAGCGTAGCGGAGCAGGGATCGTCCTACAATGAGCAGTTCTTC. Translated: CASSVAEQGSSYNEQFF.

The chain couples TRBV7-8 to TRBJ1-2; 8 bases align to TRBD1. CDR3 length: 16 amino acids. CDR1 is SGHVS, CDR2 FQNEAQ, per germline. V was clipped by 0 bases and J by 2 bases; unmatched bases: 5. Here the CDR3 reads CASSLARGPWNYGYTF. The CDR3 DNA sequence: TGTGCCAGCAGCTTAGCCAGGGGGCCTTGGAACTATGGCTACACCTTC.

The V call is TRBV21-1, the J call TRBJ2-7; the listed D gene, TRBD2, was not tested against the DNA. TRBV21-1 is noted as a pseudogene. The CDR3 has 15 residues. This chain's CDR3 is CASSNLSRECYEQYF. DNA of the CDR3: TGTGCCAGCAGCAACCTATCGCGGGAATGCTACGAGCAGTACTTC.

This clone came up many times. The CDR3 DNA is TGTGCCAGCAGCCAATGGGCTCTCGAGCAGTACTTC. Its protein is CASSQWALEQYF. The chain carries TRBV14 and TRBJ2-7, with D unclear. Germline assignment: CDR1 SGHDN and CDR2 FVKESK. With 2 bases removed from V and 6 bases from J, the gap between germline ends came to 8 bases. The length of the CDR3 is 12 residues.

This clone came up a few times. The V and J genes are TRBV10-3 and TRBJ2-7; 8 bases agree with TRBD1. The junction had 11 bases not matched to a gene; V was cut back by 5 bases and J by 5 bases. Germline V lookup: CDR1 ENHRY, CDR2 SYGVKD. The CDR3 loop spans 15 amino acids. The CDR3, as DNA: TGTGCCATCAGTTTTGACCCGACAGGGGACAACGAGCAGTACTTC. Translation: CAISFDPTGDNEQYF.

The DNA of the CDR3 is TGTGCCATCAGTGCTCAGACTAGCGGGAACCAAGAGACCCAGTACTTC. It encodes CAISAQTSGNQETQYF. J is TRBJ2-5 and V is TRBV10-3; 11 bases are a match to TRBD2. V dropped 4 bases and J dropped 0; count of bases not matched to a gene: 4. CDR3 length equals 16 residues. Germline CDR1 ENHRY, CDR2 SYGVKD.

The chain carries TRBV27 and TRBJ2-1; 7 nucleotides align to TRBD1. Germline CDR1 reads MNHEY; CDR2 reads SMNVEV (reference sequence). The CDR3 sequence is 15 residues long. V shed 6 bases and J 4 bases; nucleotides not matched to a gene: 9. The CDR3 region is CASSLSRGWYNEQFF. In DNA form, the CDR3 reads TGTGCCAGCAGCCTGTCCAGGGGGTGGTACAATGAGCAGTTCTTC.

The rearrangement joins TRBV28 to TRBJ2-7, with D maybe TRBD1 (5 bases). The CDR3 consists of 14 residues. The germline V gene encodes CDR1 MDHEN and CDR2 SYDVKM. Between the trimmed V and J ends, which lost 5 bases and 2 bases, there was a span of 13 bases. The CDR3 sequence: CASSRQTTPYEQYF. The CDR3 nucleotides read TGTGCCAGCAGTCGACAGACAACCCCCTACGAGCAGTACTTC.

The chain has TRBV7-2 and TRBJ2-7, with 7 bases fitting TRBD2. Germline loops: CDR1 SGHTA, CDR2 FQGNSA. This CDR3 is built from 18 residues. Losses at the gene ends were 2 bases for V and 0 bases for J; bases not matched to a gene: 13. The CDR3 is CASSLWRRTRDYSYEQYF. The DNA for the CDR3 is TGTGCCAGCAGCTTATGGCGGCGGACCCGGGACTACTCCTACGAGCAGTACTTC.

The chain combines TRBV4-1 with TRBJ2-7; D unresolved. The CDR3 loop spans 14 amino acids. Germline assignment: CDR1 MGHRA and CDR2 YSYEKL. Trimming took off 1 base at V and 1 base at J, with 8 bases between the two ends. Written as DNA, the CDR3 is TGCGCCAGCAGCCAAGTGTCAGAATCCTACGAGCAGTACTTC. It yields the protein CASSQVSESYEQYF.

The CDR3 bases are TGTGCCAGTAGTATAGTGTCTAGCGGGAGCTTAAATGAGCAGTTCTTC. Translating it yields CASSIVSSGSLNEQFF. The chain recombines TRBV19 with TRBJ2-1; 10 positions match TRBD2. Germline assignment: CDR1 LNHDA and CDR2 SQIVND (reference sequence). The V and J ends lost 1 base and 7 bases, in that order; junction bases with no gene match: 7. The CDR3 sequence is 16 residues long.

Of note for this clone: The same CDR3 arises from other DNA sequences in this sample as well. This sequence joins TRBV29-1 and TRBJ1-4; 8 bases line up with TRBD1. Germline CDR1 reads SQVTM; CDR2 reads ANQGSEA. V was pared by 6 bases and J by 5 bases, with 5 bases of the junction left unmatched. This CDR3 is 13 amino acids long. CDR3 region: CSVGTGGNEKLFF. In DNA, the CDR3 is TGCAGCGTAGGGACAGGAGGAAATGAAAAACTGTTTTTT.

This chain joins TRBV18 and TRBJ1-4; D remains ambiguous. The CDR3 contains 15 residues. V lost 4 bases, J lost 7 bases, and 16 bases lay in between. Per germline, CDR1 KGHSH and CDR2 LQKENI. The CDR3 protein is CASSRPGTAGEKLFF. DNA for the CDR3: TGTGCCAGCTCACGCCCAGGAACGGCCGGTGAAAAACTGTTTTTT.

CDR3 DNA: TGCGCCAGCAGCCGCGGGGGGGCGGAGGGCTACGAGCAGTACTTC. It translates to CASSRGGAEGYEQYF. The chain joins TRBV5-1 to TRBJ2-7, with 9 bases identical to TRBD2. V shed 4 bases and J 3 bases; nucleotides not matched to a gene: 8. The CDR3 contains 15 residues. CDR1 and CDR2 from the germline V gene are SGHRS and YFSETQ.

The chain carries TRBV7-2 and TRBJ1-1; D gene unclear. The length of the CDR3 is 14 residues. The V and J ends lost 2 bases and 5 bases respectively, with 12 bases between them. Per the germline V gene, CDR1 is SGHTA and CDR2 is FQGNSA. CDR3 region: CASSLKTSGTEAFF. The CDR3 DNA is TGTGCCAGCAGCTTAAAGACATCGGGAACTGAAGCTTTCTTT.

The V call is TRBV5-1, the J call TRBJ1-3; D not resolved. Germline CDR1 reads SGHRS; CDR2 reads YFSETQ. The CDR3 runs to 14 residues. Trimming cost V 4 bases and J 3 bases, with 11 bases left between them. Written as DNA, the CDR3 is TGCGCCAGCAGCCGAGAGGGAAGTGGAAACACCATATATTTT. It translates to CASSREGSGNTIYF.

The CDR3 protein is CASSFISGRNTGELFF. CDR3 nucleotides: TGCGCCAGCAGCTTTATTAGCGGGAGGAACACCGGGGAGCTGTTTTTT. The chain recombines TRBV5-1 with TRBJ2-2, with 9 bases identical to TRBD2. With 2 bases clipped from V and 1 base from J, the junction kept 3 bases outside the gene matches. This CDR3 is built from 16 residues. CDR1 and CDR2 (germline): SGHRS, YFSETQ.

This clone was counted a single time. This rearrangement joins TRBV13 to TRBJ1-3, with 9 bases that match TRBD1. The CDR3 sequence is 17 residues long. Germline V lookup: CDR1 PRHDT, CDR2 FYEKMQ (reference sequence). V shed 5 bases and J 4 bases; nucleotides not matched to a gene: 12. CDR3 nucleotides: TGTGCCAGCAGCATCATCCGGGACAGGGCCAGGGGAAACACCATATATTTT. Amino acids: CASSIIRDRARGNTIYF.

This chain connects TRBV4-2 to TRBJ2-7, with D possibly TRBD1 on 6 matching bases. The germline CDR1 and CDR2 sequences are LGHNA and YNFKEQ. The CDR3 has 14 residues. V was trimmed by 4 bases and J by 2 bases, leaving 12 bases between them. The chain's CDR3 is CASSPRDTAYEQYF. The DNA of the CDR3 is TGTGCCAGCAGCCCCCGGGACACTGCCTACGAGCAGTACTTC.